This T cell receptor beta chain appears in the sequencing data of a study of CD8 T cells in Susac syndrome. Sequencing targeted TCR beta in blood CD8+ and CD4+ T cells. Germline CDR1 is MNHEY and CDR2 is SMNVEV (reference sequence). The CDR3 runs 13 residues. Trimming took off 6 bases at V and 4 bases at J, with 12 bases between the two ends. Reverse transcription of about 0.5 to 1 ug RNA used random hexamers. Amplification of the TCR beta CDR3 was carried out by immunoSEQ multiplex PCR, which spanned a total of 54 Vbeta and 13 Jbeta segments. TCRdb reprocessed the immunoSEQ multiplex PCR reads with MiXCR, giving one entry per CDR3 protein. The data contain a few hundred thousand distinct CDR3 sequences, more than 80% of them seen just once; the ten biggest clones take up about 0.12%.

The rearrangement joins TRBV27 to TRBJ1-1; no firm D call. Sequencing was done on a sample of CD8+ T cells from PBMCs. This TCR derives from a human donor with multiple sclerosis. The CDR3 loop is CASRYDVGTEAFF. CDR3 in DNA: TGTGCCAGCAGATATGATGTGGGCACTGAAGCTTTCTTT.